This T cell receptor beta chain was identified during a study of blood T cell repertoires in COVID-19. The method was immunoSEQ multiplex PCR; TCRdb's version includes in-frame clones alone and lacks a portion of them. The data contain about 200,000 clones, around 82% of them seen just once; the ten biggest clones take up around 7%. From germline, CDR1 is MRHNA and CDR2 SNTAGT. CDR3 length: 15 residues. Between the trimmed V and J ends, which lost 6 bases and 0 bases, there was a span of 12 bases. This clone was seen at least ten times. The chain has TRBV6-4 and TRBJ2-1, with D possibly TRBD1 on 6 matching bases. The sequenced material came from PBMCs or T cells enriched from blood (not recorded which). This clonotype originated in a man aged 35-49 years who had recovered from COVID-19. CDR3 in amino acids: CASSSGESSYNEQFF. CDR3 DNA sequence: TGTGCCAGCAGCTCAGGGGAAAGCTCCTACAATGAGCAGTTCTTC.